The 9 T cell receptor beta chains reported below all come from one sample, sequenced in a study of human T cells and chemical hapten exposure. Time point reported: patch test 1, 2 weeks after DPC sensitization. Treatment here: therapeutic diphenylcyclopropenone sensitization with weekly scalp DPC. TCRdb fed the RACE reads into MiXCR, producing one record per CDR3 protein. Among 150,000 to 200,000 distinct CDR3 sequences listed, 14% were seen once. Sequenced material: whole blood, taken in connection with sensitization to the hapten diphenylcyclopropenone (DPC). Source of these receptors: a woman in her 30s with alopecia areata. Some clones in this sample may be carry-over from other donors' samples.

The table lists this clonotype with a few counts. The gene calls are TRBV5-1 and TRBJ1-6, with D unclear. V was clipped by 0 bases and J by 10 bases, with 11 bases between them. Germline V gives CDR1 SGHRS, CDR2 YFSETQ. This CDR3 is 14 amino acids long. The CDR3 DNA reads TGCGCCAGCAGCTTGGAGGGCCCCGGGTCACCCCTCCACTTT. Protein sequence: CASSLEGPGSPLHF. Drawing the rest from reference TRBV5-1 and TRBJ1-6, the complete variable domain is KAGVTQTPRYLIKTRGQQVTLSCSPISGHRSVSWYQQTPGQGLQFLFEYFSETQRNKGNFPGRFSGRQFSNSRSEMNVSTLELGDSALYLCASSLEGPGSPLHFGNGTRLTVT.

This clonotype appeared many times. The DNA for the CDR3 is TGCAGCGTTGAAAGCCGGGACACCTATGGCTACACCTTC. This sequence encodes CSVESRDTYGYTF. This chain links TRBV29-1 with TRBJ1-2; D perhaps matches TRBD1 (6 bases). The V and J ends lost 2 bases and 4 bases respectively, with 11 bases between them. The CDR3 loop spans 13 amino acids. CDR1 and CDR2 from the germline V gene are SQVTM and ANQGSEA.

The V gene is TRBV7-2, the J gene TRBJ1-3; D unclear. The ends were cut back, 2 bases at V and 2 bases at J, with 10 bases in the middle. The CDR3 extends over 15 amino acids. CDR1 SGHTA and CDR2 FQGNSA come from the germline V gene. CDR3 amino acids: CASSLWAIAGNTIYF. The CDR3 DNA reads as TGTGCCAGCAGCTTATGGGCGATCGCTGGAAACACCATATATTTT.

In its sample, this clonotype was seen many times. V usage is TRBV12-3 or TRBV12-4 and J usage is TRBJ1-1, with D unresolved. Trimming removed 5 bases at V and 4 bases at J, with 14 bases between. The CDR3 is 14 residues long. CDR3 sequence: CASSPRLAPTEAFF. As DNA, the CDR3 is TGTGCCAGCAGTCCGAGGCTGGCCCCCACTGAAGCTTTCTTT.

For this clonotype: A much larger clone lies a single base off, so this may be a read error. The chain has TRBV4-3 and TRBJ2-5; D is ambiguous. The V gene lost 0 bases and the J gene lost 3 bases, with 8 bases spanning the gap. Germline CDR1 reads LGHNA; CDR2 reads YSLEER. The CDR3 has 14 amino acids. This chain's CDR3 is CASSQDLWKETQYF. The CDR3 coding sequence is TGCGCCAGCAGCCAAGATTTGTGGAAAGAGACCCAGTACTTC.

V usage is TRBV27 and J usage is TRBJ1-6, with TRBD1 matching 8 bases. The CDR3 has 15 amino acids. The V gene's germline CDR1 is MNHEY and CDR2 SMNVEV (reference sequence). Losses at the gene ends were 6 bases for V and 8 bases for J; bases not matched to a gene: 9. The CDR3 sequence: CASSPLTGADSPLHF. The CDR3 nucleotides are TGTGCCAGCAGCCCCCTGACAGGGGCAGATTCACCCCTCCACTTT.

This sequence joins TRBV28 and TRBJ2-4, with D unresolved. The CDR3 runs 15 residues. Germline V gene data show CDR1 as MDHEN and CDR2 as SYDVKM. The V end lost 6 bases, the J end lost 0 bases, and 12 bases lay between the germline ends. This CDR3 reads CASSLSSLAKNIQYF. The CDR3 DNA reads TGTGCCAGCAGCCTTTCGAGTCTAGCCAAAAACATTCAGTACTTC.

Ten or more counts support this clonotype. Here the CDR3 reads CASSVSIPGEGYNEQFF. The CDR3 DNA follows: TGTGCCAGCAGTGTTAGCATCCCGGGAGAGGGTTACAATGAGCAGTTCTTC. V is TRBV25-1 and J is TRBJ2-1, with D perhaps matching TRBD2 (6 bases). Per germline, CDR1 MGHDK and CDR2 SYGVNS. CDR3 length: 17 residues. Deletions cut 4 bases from V and 4 bases from J, with 20 bases between.

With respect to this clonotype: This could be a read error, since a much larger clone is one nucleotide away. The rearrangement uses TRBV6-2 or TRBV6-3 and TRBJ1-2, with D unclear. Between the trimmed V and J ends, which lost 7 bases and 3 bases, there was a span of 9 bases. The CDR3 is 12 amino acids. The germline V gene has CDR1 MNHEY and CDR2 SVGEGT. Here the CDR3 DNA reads TGTGCCAGCACCCAGTATCACTATGGCTACACCTTC. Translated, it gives CASTQYHYGYTF.